This T cell receptor beta chain was sequenced during a study of blood T cells in healthy people across ages. Caucasian, healthy and from Russia, the donors were aged between roughly 6 and 95. There are 14 residues in the CDR3. The germline V gene has CDR1 LGHNA and CDR2 YSLEER. The V end lost 0 bases, the J end lost 4 bases, and 6 bases lay between the germline ends. Turning to this clonotype: What it binds is unknown.

A sample-barcoded 5' primer and a J-beta primer mix were used in a second PCR of roughly 7 to 12 cycles. TCRdb processed the 5' RACE reads anew with MiXCR; each CDR3 protein has one entry. The repertoire consists of approximately 770,000 distinct CDR3 sequences, with over 45% occurring once and the leading ten covering roughly 20%. General observations from the study: It was not possible, with unsorted PBMCs, to conclusively compare naive and antigen-experienced cells.

Source material: blood. This clonotype originated in a young man in good health. V and J are TRBV4-3 and TRBJ2-2; D not certain. CDR3 nucleotide sequence: TGCGCCAGCAGCCAAGAAATGGCCACCGGGGAGCTGTTTTTT. Its protein is CASSQEMATGELFF.